A single sample gave rise to the 17 T cell receptor beta chains below, sequenced in a study of blood T cells in healthy people across ages. Primers used in a second PCR of roughly 6 to 11 cycles were a sample-barcoded 5' primer and a J-beta primer mix. TCRdb called the 5' RACE reads again in MiXCR, with one record for every CDR3 protein. This table holds about 1.4 million distinct CDR3 sequences, around 59% found once. What was sequenced was blood. Receptors originate from a man aged 18 to 30 in good health.

This clonotype was detected once. This sequence joins TRBV5-1 and TRBJ2-3; TRBD2 aligns across 13 bases. Germline V gives CDR1 SGHRS, CDR2 YFSETQ. CDR3 length: 17 residues. J lost 3 bases, V lost 9 bases, and 13 bases had no gene match. The CDR3 loop reads CATRTSGSRRVTDTQYF. CDR3 nucleotides: TGCGCCACCCGGACTAGCGGGAGTAGGAGAGTGACAGATACGCAGTATTTT.

This clonotype was seen only a few times. The chain recombines TRBV18 with TRBJ1-1; the D gene is possibly TRBD1 (5 bases). CDR1 and CDR2 from the germline V gene are KGHSH and LQKENI. Between the trimmed V and J ends, which lost 0 bases and 5 bases, there was a span of 10 bases. This CDR3 is 14 amino acids long. CDR3 coding DNA: TGTGCCAGCTCACCACCGACAGACCCAACTGAAGCTTTCTTT. Its translation: CASSPPTDPTEAFF.

The chain couples TRBV10-3 to TRBJ1-1; 7 positions match TRBD1. V trimming: 6 bases; J trimming: 0 bases; junction bases outside the gene matches: 10. This CDR3 spans 16 amino acids. The germline gives CDR1 ENHRY, CDR2 SYGVKD. The CDR3 DNA reads TGTGCCATCAGCCGGACAGGAGGGGTCATGAACACTGAAGCTTTCTTT. Translation gives CAISRTGGVMNTEAFF.

The table lists this clonotype with a few counts. The chain employs TRBV25-1 and TRBJ2-3; no reliable D call. V dropped 2 bases and J dropped 5 bases, with 14 bases sitting between them. The CDR3 totals 15 residues. Germline lookup yields CDR1 MGHDK and CDR2 SYGVNS. CDR3 nucleotide sequence: TGTGCCAGCAGTGAAAAGTCTGGAAACCTAGATACGCAGTATTTT. Amino acid sequence: CASSEKSGNLDTQYF. The variable domain in full, with the rest retrieved from reference TRBV25-1 and TRBJ2-3, is EADIYQTPRYLVIGTGKKITLECSQTMGHDKMYWYQQDPGMELHLIHYSYGVNSTEKGDLSSESTVSRIRTEHFPLTLESARPSHTSQYLCASSEKSGNLDTQYFGPGTRLTVL.

This CDR3 reads CASSYLDGTDTQYF. The CDR3 DNA follows: TGTGCCAGCAGTTACCTCGACGGCACAGATACGCAGTATTTT. V gene TRBV6-5 combines with J gene TRBJ2-3, with unresolved D. From germline, CDR1 is MNHEY and CDR2 SVGAGI. V was pared by 2 bases and J by 1 base, with 7 bases between. The CDR3 is 14 amino acids.

The chain combines TRBV27 with TRBJ1-6, with a weak D call TRBD1 (5 bases). Trimming pared 7 bases from V and 7 bases from J, leaving 11 bases between. The CDR3 covers 13 residues. Germline values: CDR1 MNHEY, CDR2 SMNVEV (reference sequence). This CDR3 reads CASKGEWNSPLHF. CDR3 bases: TGTGCCAGCAAAGGGGAGTGGAATTCACCCCTCCACTTT.

V usage is TRBV28 and J usage is TRBJ2-3, with 9 bases that match TRBD2. This CDR3 spans 14 amino acids. V shed 4 bases, J shed 4 bases, and the junction held 3 bases outside the gene matches. Germline assignment: CDR1 MDHEN and CDR2 SYDVKM. CDR3 sequence: CASSYAGGSDTQYF. The CDR3 region has the DNA TGTGCCAGCAGTTATGCGGGAGGGTCAGATACGCAGTATTTT.

The table lists this clonotype with a count of one. An end of the junction differs from the germline gene, which may be a read error. The CDR3 coding sequence is TGTGCCAACAGCTTAGTTTCGACCAACAATGAGCAGTTCTTC. Translating gives CANSLVSTNNEQFF. This chain uses TRBV7-8 with TRBJ2-1, with D unresolved. The CDR3 covers 14 residues. Per the germline V gene, CDR1 is SGHVS and CDR2 is FQNEAQ.

The chain employs TRBV27 and TRBJ2-3, with D perhaps assigned TRBD1 or TRBD2 (5 bases each). This CDR3 has 13 amino acids. Germline CDR1 MNHEY, CDR2 SMNVEV (reference sequence). The CDR3 reads CASQGDSTDTQYF. CDR3 DNA sequence: TGTGCGAGCCAAGGGGACAGCACAGATACGCAGTATTTT.

The chain uses TRBV12-3 or TRBV12-4 and TRBJ2-1; 9 bases are shared with TRBD2. The CDR3 is made up of 16 amino acids. V dropped 0 bases and J dropped 6; count of bases not matched to a gene: 6. The CDR3 sequence is CASSLAWLSGGNEQFF. CDR3 nucleotides: TGTGCCAGCAGTTTAGCGTGGCTTAGCGGGGGCAATGAGCAGTTCTTC.

The V gene is TRBV29-1, the J gene TRBJ2-7, with TRBD1 matching 7 bases. Germline loops: CDR1 SQVTM, CDR2 ANQGSEA. The ends lost 7 bases at V and 8 bases at J; junction bases unmatched: 5. This CDR3 is built from 10 residues. CDR3 amino acids: CSAWTGQQYF. CDR3 DNA: TGCAGCGCCTGGACAGGACAGCAGTACTTC.

This clonotype was seen a few times. The CDR3 loop reads CSAEKPGLAANEQFF. In DNA, the CDR3 is TGCAGTGCCGAAAAACCGGGACTAGCGGCCAATGAGCAGTTCTTC. The chain couples TRBV20-1 to TRBJ2-1; TRBD2 aligns across 11 bases. There are 15 residues in the CDR3. Losses at the gene ends were 6 bases for V and 6 bases for J; bases not matched to a gene: 10. The germline V gene encodes CDR1 DFQATT and CDR2 SNEGSKA (reference sequence).

The J gene is TRBJ2-7, the V gene TRBV2; the match to TRBD1 covers 7 bases. Germline trimming cut 11 bases from V and 5 bases from J; bases unmatched to any gene: 9. The CDR3 consists of 12 residues. Germline CDR1 reads SNHLY; CDR2 reads FYNNEI. CDR3 protein: CACNRGLDEQYF. For the CDR3, the DNA is TGTGCCTGCAACAGGGGTCTCGACGAGCAGTACTTC.

This clonotype occurred a few times. The chain employs TRBV4-2 and TRBJ2-5; D ambiguous. The CDR3 loop spans 13 amino acids. Germline V gene data show CDR1 as LGHNA and CDR2 as YNFKEQ. Trimming cost V 1 base and J 3 bases, with 6 bases left between them. CDR3 nucleotide sequence: TGTGCCAGCAGCCAAGTCGGAAAAGAGACCCAGTACTTC. The encoded protein is CASSQVGKETQYF.

This clonotype showed up just a few times. The J gene is TRBJ2-7, the V gene TRBV6-5; D tentatively fits TRBD1 or TRBD2 (5 bases each). This CDR3 has 13 residues. V was clipped by 5 bases and J by 4 bases, with 12 bases between them. The germline V gene encodes CDR1 MNHEY and CDR2 SVGAGI. CDR3 region: CASSTGTQYEQYF. As DNA, the CDR3 is TGTGCCAGCAGTACCGGGACCCAATACGAGCAGTACTTC.

V gene TRBV4-2 combines with J gene TRBJ2-7; weak D call: TRBD1 (5 bases). The CDR3 extends over 16 amino acids. CDR1 and CDR2 from the germline V gene are LGHNA and YNFKEQ. Trimming shortened V by 6 bases and J by 2 bases, and 20 bases separated the two germline ends. This CDR3 reads CASRLPQGSGAYEQYF. DNA for the CDR3: TGTGCCAGCAGGCTCCCGCAGGGAAGTGGCGCCTACGAGCAGTACTTC.

The chain has TRBV14 and TRBJ2-5; 7 bases align to TRBD1. The J call may be wrong; the DNA end is better matched by TRBJ2-7. Germline CDR1 SGHDN, CDR2 FVKESK. The CDR3 sequence is 15 residues long. The CDR3, as DNA: TGTGCCAGCAGCCACCACACAGGGGCGGATAACGAGCAGTACTTC. Amino acid sequence: CASSHHTGADNEQYF.